This TCR beta chain is from a study of blood T cell repertoires in COVID-19. As for the study in general: The origin of the acute and convalescent COVID-19 samples was the United States, Italy and Spain. PBMCs, B-cell-depleted T cells, or T cells were the source of the cDNA or gDNA that made up the material.

Germline assignment: CDR1 SGHDN and CDR2 FVKESK. This CDR3 is 17 amino acids long. V shed 5 bases, J shed 4 bases, and the junction held 8 bases outside the gene matches. Source study methods: Reference gene primer amplification gave nucleated cell count estimates. Method: immunoSEQ multiplex PCR; TCRdb's copy keeps in-frame clones and lacks some. The V and J calls and clone size are taken from that table; D and trimming were inferred from the DNA. The repertoire includes under 350,000 clones, 90% of them detected once, and roughly 7.3% sits in the top ten. The chain recombines TRBV14 with TRBJ2-2; TRBD2 matches 12 bases. The specimen sequenced was peripheral blood. The receptor's source is a woman under 40 with COVID-19, enrolled during active disease. CDR3 sequence: CASSSRLAGGLTGELFF. As DNA, the CDR3 is TGTGCCAGCAGCTCTCGTCTAGCGGGAGGGCTCACCGGGGAGCTGTTTTTT.